The source of this T cell receptor beta chain is a study of cytomegalovirus exposure and HLA in healthy donors. The V and J ends lost 6 bases and 1 base, in that order; junction bases with no gene match: 19. The CDR3 covers 20 residues. CDR1 and CDR2 from the germline V gene are KGHSH and LQKENI. It was with 60 Vbeta and 13 Jbeta primers that the PCR ran. Clones were sequenced by immunoSEQ multiplex PCR, and TCRdb holds only the in-frame ones, with some missing. Counted here are fewer than 75,000 clones, 65% to 90% occurring once; the ten biggest clones make up 3.5% to 5%. Sample: PBMCs. The TCR comes from a man aged 25-45 years in good health and CMV-seronegative. The V and J genes are TRBV18 and TRBJ2-3; 10 positions match TRBD1. The CDR3 is CASSSRWGQGMIEGTDTQYF. CDR3 sequence (DNA): TGTGCCAGCTCCTCCCGTTGGGGACAGGGGATGATAGAGGGCACAGATACGCAGTATTTT.